The 10 T cell receptor beta chains below come from one sample, sequenced in a study of ipilimumab plus nivolumab after autologous stem cell transplantation. TCRdb's table, derived via immunoSEQ multiplex PCR, lists solely in-frame clones and lacks some. The data contain 20,000 to 25,000 clones, roughly 70% of them singletons. This material consisted of PBMCs, taken in a trial of ipilimumab plus nivolumab as post-transplant consolidation. The receptors shown here come from a male donor with diffuse large B-cell lymphoma.

The chain joins TRBV19 to TRBJ1-5; D is possibly TRBD1 (5 bases). The CDR3 runs 14 residues. CDR1 is LNHDA and CDR2 is SQIVND in the germline V gene (reference sequence). The V end was cut by 6 bases, the J end by 3 bases, with 12 bases between. In DNA, the CDR3 is TGTGCCAGTAGCAAGGGGCAGGCCAATCAGCCCCAGCATTTT. Translation gives CASSKGQANQPQHF.

This clone was detected only a few times. The chain couples TRBV5-1 to TRBJ2-5; D ambiguous. CDR3 length: 13 residues. The V gene's germline CDR1 is SGHRS and CDR2 YFSETQ. V was shortened by 6 bases and J by 2 bases, with 11 bases between the two germline ends. The CDR3 here is CASKSSNQETQYF. Here the CDR3 DNA reads TGCGCCAGCAAATCGAGTAATCAAGAGACCCAGTACTTC.

The chain carries TRBV5-1 and TRBJ1-1; the D gene is possibly TRBD1 (5 bases). Germline V gene lookup returns CDR1 SGHRS and CDR2 YFSETQ. This CDR3 has 14 residues. V gave up 4 bases and J gave up 0 bases, with 10 bases separating them. CDR3 sequence (DNA): TGCGCCAGCAGCGTAAGACAGATGAACACTGAAGCTTTCTTT. Its translation is CASSVRQMNTEAFF.

This chain links TRBV29-1 with TRBJ1-1, with 8 bases that match TRBD1. The germline V gene has CDR1 SQVTM and CDR2 ANQGSEA. V lost 5 bases, J lost 3 bases, and 8 bases stayed unmatched. The CDR3 runs 14 residues. This CDR3 is CSVHIQGEDTEAFF. In DNA form, the CDR3 reads TGCAGCGTTCATATACAGGGGGAGGACACTGAAGCTTTCTTT. Full variable domain (rest looked up from reference TRBV29-1 and TRBJ1-1): SAVISQKPSRDICQRGTSLTIQCQVDSQVTMMFWYRQQPGQSLTLIATANQGSEATYESGFVIDKFPISRPNLTFSTLTVSNMSPEDSSIYLCSVHIQGEDTEAFFGQGTRLTVV.

V and J are TRBV13 and TRBJ2-3, with D maybe TRBD1 (6 bases). Trimming removed 7 bases at V and 1 base at J, with 12 bases between. CDR3 length: 14 amino acids. Germline CDR1 and CDR2: PRHDT and FYEKMQ (reference sequence). The CDR3: CASTWTDGTDTQYF. The CDR3 DNA reads TGTGCCAGCACCTGGACAGACGGCACAGATACGCAGTATTTT.

The chain links TRBV30 to TRBJ2-7; tentatively, D is TRBD1 or TRBD2 (5 bases each). Trimming removed 1 base at V and 6 bases at J, with 13 bases between. The CDR3 is 13 residues long. CDR1 and CDR2 from the germline V gene are GTSNPN and SVGIG (reference sequence). The CDR3 here is CAWSGQGRGEQYF. The CDR3 DNA reads as TGTGCCTGGAGTGGGCAGGGCCGGGGCGAGCAGTACTTC.

The V gene is TRBV7-3, the J gene TRBJ2-1; TRBD1 matches at 7 bases. Unmatched junction bases numbered 1, after V lost 2 bases and J lost 0 bases. Germline lookup yields CDR1 SGHTA and CDR2 FQGTGA. The CDR3 runs to 15 residues. The CDR3 is CASSLGDSSYNEQFF. The CDR3 DNA is TGTGCCAGCAGCTTAGGGGACAGCTCCTACAATGAGCAGTTCTTC.

This chain uses TRBV2 with TRBJ1-1; D unclear. The CDR3 extends over 11 amino acids. The germline V and J ends were trimmed by 8 bases and 5 bases, with 9 bases remaining between them. Germline CDR1 reads SNHLY; CDR2 reads FYNNEI. This CDR3 is CASRGETEAFF. The CDR3 coding sequence is TGTGCCAGCCGCGGGGAAACTGAAGCTTTCTTT.

The gene calls are TRBV18 and TRBJ1-4, with TRBD1 identical over 9 bases. The germline V gene has CDR1 KGHSH and CDR2 LQKENI. The J segment lost 2 bases and the V segment lost 4 bases, leaving 5 bases of the junction unmatched. The CDR3 runs to 16 residues. Here the CDR3 reads CASSLDRGWTNEKLFF. CDR3 nucleotide sequence: TGTGCCAGCTCACTCGACAGGGGGTGGACTAATGAAAAACTGTTTTTT.

This clone was observed a handful of times. The chain employs TRBV30 and TRBJ2-5; 13 positions match TRBD2. The CDR3 is 15 amino acids. Germline loops: CDR1 GTSNPN, CDR2 SVGIG (reference sequence). Germline trimming cut 2 bases from V and 7 bases from J; bases unmatched to any gene: 7. CDR3 in amino acids: CAWSMYWTSGGTQYF. For the CDR3, the DNA is TGTGCCTGGAGTATGTATTGGACTAGCGGGGGGACCCAGTACTTC.